This T cell receptor beta chain was documented in a study of T-cell reconstitution after alpha-beta-depleted transplantation in children. Study results and caveats: Most T-cell counts and diversity one year after the transplant came from T cells that were newly produced. Several hundred rapidly expanded clones from non-depleted graft cells reportedly supplied alpha-beta T cells about two months post-transplant.

Unique molecular identifiers were used to barcode this TCRbeta library. A single record per CDR3 protein comes from TCRdb applying MiXCR to the PCR reads. The repertoire holds a few hundred thousand distinct CDR3 sequences, with over 20% as singletons. The CDR3 length is 14 residues. Germline values: CDR1 MNHEY, CDR2 SVGAGI. The V and J ends lost 2 bases and 2 bases respectively, with 10 bases between them. Regarding this clonotype: Its antigen is unidentified.

The V gene is TRBV6-5, the J gene TRBJ2-7; tentative D call: TRBD2 (6 bases). The clonotype originates from a male patient younger than 18 who had a stem cell transplant for acute lymphoblastic leukemia, so the T cells may come from the graft donor. The specimen comprised PBMCs, mostly from graft donor cells, sampled 180 days after TCRalphabeta/CD19-depleted stem cell transplant. As DNA, the CDR3 is TGTGCCAGCAGTTACGCCCAGCGGGCCTACGAGCAGTACTTC. It encodes CASSYAQRAYEQYF.